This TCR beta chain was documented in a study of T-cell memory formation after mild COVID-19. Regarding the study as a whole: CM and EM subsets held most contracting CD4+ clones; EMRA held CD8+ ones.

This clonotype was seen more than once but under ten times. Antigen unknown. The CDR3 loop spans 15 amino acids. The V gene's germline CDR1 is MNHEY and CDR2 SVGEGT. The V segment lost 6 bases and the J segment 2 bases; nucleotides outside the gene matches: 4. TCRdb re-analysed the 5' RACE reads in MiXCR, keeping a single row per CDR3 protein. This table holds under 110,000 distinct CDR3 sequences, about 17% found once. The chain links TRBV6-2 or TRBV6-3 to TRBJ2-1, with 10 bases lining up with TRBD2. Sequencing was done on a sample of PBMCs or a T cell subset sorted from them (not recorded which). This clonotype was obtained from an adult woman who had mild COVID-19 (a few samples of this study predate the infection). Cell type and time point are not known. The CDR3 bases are TGTGCCAGCAGCCCTAGCGGGAGAGCCTACAATGAGCAGTTCTTC. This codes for CASSPSGRAYNEQFF.